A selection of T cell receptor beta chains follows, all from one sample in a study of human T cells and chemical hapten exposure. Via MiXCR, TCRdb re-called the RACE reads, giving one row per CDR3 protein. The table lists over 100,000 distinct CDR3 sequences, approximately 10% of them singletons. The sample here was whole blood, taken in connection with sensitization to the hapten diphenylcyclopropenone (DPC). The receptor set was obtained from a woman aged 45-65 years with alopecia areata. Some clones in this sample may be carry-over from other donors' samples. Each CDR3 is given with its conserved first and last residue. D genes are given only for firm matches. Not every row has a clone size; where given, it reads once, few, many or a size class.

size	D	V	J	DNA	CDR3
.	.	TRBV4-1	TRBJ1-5	TGCGCCAGCAGCCAAGACGGGTCCGGGGTCTTGAATCAGCCCCAGCATTTT	CASSQDGSGVLNQPQHF
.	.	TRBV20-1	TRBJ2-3	TGCAGTGCCCCCCCCGGCGGGGGCACAGATACGCAGTATTTT	CSAPPGGGTDTQYF
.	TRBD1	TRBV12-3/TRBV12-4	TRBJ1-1	TGTGCCAGCACCGAAACAGGGGGCCTCACTGAAGCTTTCTTT	CASTETGGLTEAFF
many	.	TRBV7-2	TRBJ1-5	TGTGCCAGCAGCTTAATGGGAGACCAAAATCAGCCCCAGCATTTT	CASSLMGDQNQPQHF
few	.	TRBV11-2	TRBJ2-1	TGTGCCAGCAGCTTAGGGGCAGGGCCTGAGCAGTTCTTC	CASSLGAGPEQFF
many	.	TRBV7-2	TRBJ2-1	TGTGCCAGCAGCTTAGTAGGGGACAATGAGCAGTTCTTC	CASSLVGDNEQFF
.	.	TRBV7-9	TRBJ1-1	TGTGCTTGGATGGGCCAGTTCGGCACTGAAGCTTTCTTT	CAWMGQFGTEAFF
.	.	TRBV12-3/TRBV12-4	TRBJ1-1	TGTGCCAGCAGTCCCCCGACGGGGGAGAACACTGAAGCTTTCTTT	CASSPPTGENTEAFF
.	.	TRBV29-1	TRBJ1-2	TGCAGCGTTGAAACGAGTGGCTATGGCTACACCTTC	CSVETSGYGYTF
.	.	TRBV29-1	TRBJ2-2	TGCAGCGGGGATTCAGGAACCGGGGAGCTGTTTTTT	CSGDSGTGELFF
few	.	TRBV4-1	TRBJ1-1	TGCGCCAGCAGCCAAGATTTCAGGGCTTTCTTT	CASSQDFRAFF
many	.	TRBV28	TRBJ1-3	TGTGCCAGCAGTTTAACAGGCCTCTCTGGAAACACCATATATTTT	CASSLTGLSGNTIYF
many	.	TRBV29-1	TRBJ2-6	TGCAGCGTTGAAAATCCGGACTCTGGGGCCAACGTCCTGACTTTC	CSVENPDSGANVLTF
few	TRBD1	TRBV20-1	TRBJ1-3	TGCAGTGCTAGATCCCGACAGGGTACTTACGGAAACACCATATATTTT	CSARSRQGTYGNTIYF
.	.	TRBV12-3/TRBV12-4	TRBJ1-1	TGTGCCAGCAGTATAGGAGATGGAAACACTGAAGCTTTCTTT	CASSIGDGNTEAFF
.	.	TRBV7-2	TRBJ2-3	TGTGCCAGCAGTTCACACTCCGGAATGGCAGATACGCAGTATTTT	CASSSHSGMADTQYF
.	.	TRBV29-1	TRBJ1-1	TGCAGCGTTGAAGATCACTCCATCGGTTACACTGAAGCTTTCTTT	CSVEDHSIGYTEAFF
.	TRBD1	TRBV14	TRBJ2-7	TGTGCCAGCAGCCCCCCGCTTTGGTCAGGGGGCCTCGTCGACGAGCAGTACTTC	CASSPPLWSGGLVDEQYF
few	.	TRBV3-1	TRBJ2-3	TGTGCCAGCAGCCAAGCGGCTGCGACAGATACGCAGTATTTT	CASSQAAATDTQYF
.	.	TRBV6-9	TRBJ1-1	TGTGCCAGCAGTTATCGGCAGGGGACCAACACTGAAGCTTTCTTT	CASSYRQGTNTEAFF
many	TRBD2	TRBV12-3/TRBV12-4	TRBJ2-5	TGTGCCAGCAGTTGGACTAGCGGGGGGAAGCAAGAGACCCAGTACTTC	CASSWTSGGKQETQYF
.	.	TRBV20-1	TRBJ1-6	TGCAGTGCTAGAGCCGTACAGGGTGAAAATTCACCCCTCCACTTT	CSARAVQGENSPLHF
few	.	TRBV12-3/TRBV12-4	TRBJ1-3	TGTGCCAGCAGTCCCCAGGGAGGAAACACCATATATTTT	CASSPQGGNTIYF
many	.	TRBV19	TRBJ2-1	TGTGCCAGTAGTATAGATCTGCGGGGGCTATCCTACAATGAGCAGTTCTTC	CASSIDLRGLSYNEQFF
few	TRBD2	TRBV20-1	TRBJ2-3	TGCAGTGCCCCTAACGGGCGGGAGGGAACAGATACGCAGTATTTT	CSAPNGREGTDTQYF
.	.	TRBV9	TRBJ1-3	TGTGCCAGCAGCGTAGATAGGACAGTGCTCTCTGGAAACACCATATATTTT	CASSVDRTVLSGNTIYF
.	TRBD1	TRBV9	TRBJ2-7	TGTGCCAGCAGCGAGACAGGGGCCGCCTCCTACGAGCAGTACTTC	CASSETGAASYEQYF
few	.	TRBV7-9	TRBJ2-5	TGTGCCAGCAGCCCCTCGACCAAAGACCAAGAGACCCAGTACTTC	CASSPSTKDQETQYF
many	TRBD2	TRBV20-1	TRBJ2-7	TGCAGTGTTAGGGGGACGGGGAGCGGGAGGTCCTACGAGCAGTACTTC	CSVRGTGSGRSYEQYF
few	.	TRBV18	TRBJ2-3	TGTGCCAGCTCACCATCGGGGTCGCAGTATTTT	CASSPSGSQYF
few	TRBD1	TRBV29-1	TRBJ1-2	TGCAGCGTTGATTCCGGACAGGGGTCTGGTGGCTACACCTTC	CSVDSGQGSGGYTF
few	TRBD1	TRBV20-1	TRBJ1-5	TGCAGTGCTAGTAGAGGGACAGGCGGGGAGGTACAGCCCCAGCATTTT	CSASRGTGGEVQPQHF
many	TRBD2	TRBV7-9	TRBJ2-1	TGTGCCAGCAGCCCTACTAGCGGGAGGACCTACAATGAGCAGTTCTTC	CASSPTSGRTYNEQFF
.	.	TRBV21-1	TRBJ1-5	TGTGCCAGCAGCAAAGGCCGAAAACCCCGGGACAGGGGGGAACAGCCCCAGCATTTT	CASSKGRKPRDRGEQPQHF
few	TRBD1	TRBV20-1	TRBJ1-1	TGCAGTGCTAGAGAAGACAGGGCTTTAACTGAAGCTTTCTTT	CSAREDRALTEAFF
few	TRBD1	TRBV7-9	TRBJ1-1	TGTGCCAGCAGCTCCAACTCTAGGACAGGGAACACTGAAGCTTTCTTT	CASSSNSRTGNTEAFF
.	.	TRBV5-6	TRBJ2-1	TGTGCCAGCAGCTTAGACGGTAGCTCCTACAATGAGCAGTTCTTC	CASSLDGSSYNEQFF
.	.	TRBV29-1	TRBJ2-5	TGCAGCGTTGGACAGGCGCGAGAGACCCAGTACTTC	CSVGQARETQYF
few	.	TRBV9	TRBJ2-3	TGTGCCAGCTCCGGCCCCCACCCAGATACGCAGTATTTT	CASSGPHPDTQYF
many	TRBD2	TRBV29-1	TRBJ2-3	TGCAGCGTCATCGGTGTTAGCGGGAGAGGAGTAGATACGCAGTATTTT	CSVIGVSGRGVDTQYF
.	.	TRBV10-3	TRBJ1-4	TGTGCCATCAGTGAGTCGTACAGCCGGGGGGCTAATGAAAAACTGTTTTTT	CAISESYSRGANEKLFF
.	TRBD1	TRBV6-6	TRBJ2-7	TGTGCCAGCAGGCCCGGGGGACAGGGGGCCCCCGAGCAGTACTTC	CASRPGGQGAPEQYF
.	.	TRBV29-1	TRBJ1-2	TGCAGCGTTGAGAGGCAGGGGTATGGCTACACCTTC	CSVERQGYGYTF
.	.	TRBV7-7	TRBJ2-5	TGTGCCAGCAGCTTAAGTAGGTTGGAGACCCAGTACTTC	CASSLSRLETQYF
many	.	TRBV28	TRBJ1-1	TGTGCCAGCTTGGTTTGGGGGACTGAAGCTTTCTTT	CASLVWGTEAFF
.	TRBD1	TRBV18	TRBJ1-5	TGTGCCAGCTCGCGGACAGGGAGGAAGGATCAGCCCCAGCATTTT	CASSRTGRKDQPQHF
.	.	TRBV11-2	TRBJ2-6	TGTGCCAGCAGCTTAACGGATGCTGGGGCCAACGTCCTGACTTTC	CASSLTDAGANVLTF